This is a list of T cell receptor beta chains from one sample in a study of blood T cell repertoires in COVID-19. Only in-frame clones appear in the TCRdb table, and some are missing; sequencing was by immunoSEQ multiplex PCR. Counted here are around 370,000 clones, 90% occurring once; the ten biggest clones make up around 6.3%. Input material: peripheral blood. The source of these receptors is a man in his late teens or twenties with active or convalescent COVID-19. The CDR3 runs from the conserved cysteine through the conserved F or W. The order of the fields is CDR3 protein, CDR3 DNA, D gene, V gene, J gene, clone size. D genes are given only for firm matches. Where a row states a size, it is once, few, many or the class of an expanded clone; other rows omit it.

cdr3_aa: CASSVTPGRGNSPLHF; cdr3_nt: TGTGCCAGCAGCGTAACGCCGGGTCGCGGGAATTCACCCCTCCACTTT; d_call: -; v_call: TRBV11-2; j_call: TRBJ1-6; clone_size: -
cdr3_aa: CASSSQGRNTGELFF; cdr3_nt: TGTGCCAGCAGCTCACAGGGAAGGAACACCGGGGAGCTGTTTTTT; d_call: -; v_call: TRBV5-5; j_call: TRBJ2-2; clone_size: -
cdr3_aa: CASGRQEINTGELFF; cdr3_nt: TGTGCTAGTGGTCGACAGGAGATAAACACCGGGGAGCTGTTTTTT; d_call: -; v_call: TRBV12-5; j_call: TRBJ2-2; clone_size: -
cdr3_aa: CASSLGGSEQYF; cdr3_nt: TGTGCCAGCAGCTTAGGAGGGAGTGAGCAGTACTTC; d_call: -; v_call: TRBV13; j_call: TRBJ2-7; clone_size: -
cdr3_aa: CASSLRARGDTQYF; cdr3_nt: TGTGCCAGCAGTCTTCGGGCACGAGGGGATACGCAGTATTTT; d_call: -; v_call: TRBV27; j_call: TRBJ2-3; clone_size: -
cdr3_aa: CASRDSLTYEQYF; cdr3_nt: TGTGCCAGCAGAGACTCGCTAACCTACGAGCAGTACTTC; d_call: -; v_call: TRBV12-3/TRBV12-4; j_call: TRBJ2-7; clone_size: -
cdr3_aa: CASTGTGLYGNQPQHF; cdr3_nt: TGTGCCAGCACCGGGACAGGGCTATATGGCAATCAGCCCCAGCATTTT; d_call: TRBD1; v_call: TRBV19; j_call: TRBJ1-5; clone_size: -
cdr3_aa: CASSPDRGLEKLFF; cdr3_nt: TGTGCCAGCAGCCCGGACAGGGGGTTGGAAAAACTGTTTTTT; d_call: TRBD1; v_call: TRBV11-2; j_call: TRBJ1-4; clone_size: -
cdr3_aa: CASSYRGPLSLTLHF; cdr3_nt: TGTGCCAGCAGTTACAGGGGGCCCCTATCTTTGACCCTCCACTTT; d_call: TRBD1; v_call: TRBV6-5; j_call: TRBJ1-6; clone_size: -
cdr3_aa: CSVPPGTAPWGTEAFF; cdr3_nt: TGCAGCGTACCCCCCGGGACAGCCCCTTGGGGCACTGAAGCTTTCTTT; d_call: TRBD1; v_call: TRBV29-1; j_call: TRBJ1-1; clone_size: -
cdr3_aa: CASSLATSGYSYEQYF; cdr3_nt: TGTGCCAGCAGCTTAGCGACTAGCGGGTACTCCTACGAGCAGTACTTC; d_call: TRBD2; v_call: TRBV11-2; j_call: TRBJ2-7; clone_size: -
cdr3_aa: CASSLYPGADTQYF; cdr3_nt: TGTGCCAGCAGTTTATACCCGGGGGCAGATACGCAGTATTTT; d_call: -; v_call: TRBV27; j_call: TRBJ2-3; clone_size: -
cdr3_aa: CASSKRPNEQFF; cdr3_nt: TGTGCCAGTTCCAAGCGGCCCAATGAGCAGTTCTTC; d_call: -; v_call: TRBV28; j_call: TRBJ2-1; clone_size: -
cdr3_aa: CASSTGTEYNSPLHF; cdr3_nt: TGTGCCAGCAGTACAGGGACAGAATATAATTCACCCCTCCACTTT; d_call: TRBD1; v_call: TRBV6-6; j_call: TRBJ1-6; clone_size: -
cdr3_aa: CASSPYNRGNQPQHF; cdr3_nt: TGTGCCAGCAGCCCCTATAACAGGGGAAATCAGCCCCAGCATTTT; d_call: TRBD1; v_call: TRBV7-6; j_call: TRBJ1-5; clone_size: -
cdr3_aa: CASSNPGRHSGELFF; cdr3_nt: TGTGCCAGCAGTAATCCCGGGAGACATTCCGGGGAGCTGTTTTTT; d_call: -; v_call: TRBV25-1; j_call: TRBJ2-2; clone_size: -
cdr3_aa: CATSRGALNTGELFF; cdr3_nt: TGTGCCACCAGCAGGGGGGCTCTGAACACCGGGGAGCTGTTTTTT; d_call: -; v_call: TRBV15; j_call: TRBJ2-2; clone_size: -
cdr3_aa: CSASMAGIGYTF; cdr3_nt: TGCAGTGCTAGTATGGCAGGGATCGGCTACACCTTC; d_call: -; v_call: TRBV20-1; j_call: TRBJ1-2; clone_size: -
cdr3_aa: CASRPGSFNQPQHF; cdr3_nt: TGTGCCAGTAGGCCCGGGAGTTTCAATCAGCCCCAGCATTTT; d_call: -; v_call: TRBV19; j_call: TRBJ1-5; clone_size: -
cdr3_aa: CASSAEYSEPGNTIYF; cdr3_nt: TGTGCCAGCAGCGCCGAATACAGTGAACCTGGAAACACCATATATTTT; d_call: -; v_call: TRBV13; j_call: TRBJ1-3; clone_size: -
cdr3_aa: CASSDSTGTGVYF; cdr3_nt: TGTGCCAGCAGTGATTCCACCGGGACAGGGGTATATTTT; d_call: TRBD1; v_call: TRBV25-1; j_call: TRBJ2-3; clone_size: -
cdr3_aa: CASRYQGADYGYTF; cdr3_nt: TGTGCCAGCAGGTATCAGGGGGCTGACTATGGCTACACCTTC; d_call: TRBD1; v_call: TRBV7-9; j_call: TRBJ1-2; clone_size: few
cdr3_aa: CASTRTGSGYEQYF; cdr3_nt: TGTGCCAGTACCCGAACCGGGAGTGGGTACGAGCAGTACTTC; d_call: -; v_call: TRBV19; j_call: TRBJ2-7; clone_size: -
cdr3_aa: CASSARDSFFGYTF; cdr3_nt: TGTGCCAGCAGCGCAAGGGACAGCTTCTTTGGCTACACCTTC; d_call: TRBD1; v_call: TRBV11-2; j_call: TRBJ1-2; clone_size: -
cdr3_aa: CASSFLAGGPLYEQYF; cdr3_nt: TGTGCCAGCAGTTTCCTAGCGGGAGGGCCGCTCTACGAGCAGTACTTC; d_call: TRBD2; v_call: TRBV14; j_call: TRBJ2-7; clone_size: -
cdr3_aa: CASSQETGPGNTIYF; cdr3_nt: TGTGCCAGCAGCCAGGAAACAGGGCCTGGAAACACCATATATTTT; d_call: -; v_call: TRBV4-2; j_call: TRBJ1-3; clone_size: -
cdr3_aa: CASSYGLAKLYNEQFF; cdr3_nt: TGTGCCAGCAGTTACGGACTCGCAAAACTCTACAATGAGCAGTTCTTC; d_call: -; v_call: TRBV6-2/TRBV6-3; j_call: TRBJ2-1; clone_size: -
cdr3_aa: CASSFQRPEAFF; cdr3_nt: TGTGCCAGCAGTTTCCAAAGGCCGGAGGCTTTCTTT; d_call: -; v_call: TRBV28; j_call: TRBJ1-1; clone_size: -
cdr3_aa: CASSPGVLSNQPQHF; cdr3_nt: TGTGCCAGTAGTCCGGGGGTACTAAGCAATCAGCCCCAGCATTTT; d_call: -; v_call: TRBV19; j_call: TRBJ1-5; clone_size: -
cdr3_aa: CASSQGPGLGSYEQYF; cdr3_nt: TGCGCCAGCAGCCAAGGTCCGGGGTTGGGCTCCTACGAGCAGTACTTC; d_call: -; v_call: TRBV4-1; j_call: TRBJ2-7; clone_size: -
cdr3_aa: CASSMELYTDTQYF; cdr3_nt: TGTGCCAGTAGTATGGAGTTATACACAGATACGCAGTATTTT; d_call: -; v_call: TRBV19; j_call: TRBJ2-3; clone_size: -
cdr3_aa: CASSFSPDRVYYGYTF; cdr3_nt: TGCGCCAGCAGCTTCTCTCCGGACAGGGTATACTATGGCTACACCTTC; d_call: TRBD1; v_call: TRBV5-1; j_call: TRBJ1-2; clone_size: -
cdr3_aa: CASSLGAAGGPTREQYF; cdr3_nt: TGTGCCAGCAGCTTGGGGGCGGCAGGGGGACCTACTAGGGAGCAGTACTTC; d_call: TRBD1; v_call: TRBV7-2; j_call: TRBJ2-7; clone_size: once
cdr3_aa: CASSLGRGAETQYF; cdr3_nt: TGTGCCAGCAGCCTCGGCCGGGGGGCGGAGACCCAGTACTTC; d_call: -; v_call: TRBV7-6; j_call: TRBJ2-5; clone_size: -